The rows below give T cell receptor beta chains drawn from one sample of a study of T cell responses to AZD1222 COVID-19 vaccine. Sequenced by immunoSEQ multiplex PCR; TCRdb stores in-frame clones only, minus some. This sample has around 140,000 clones; 85% occur once, and the top ten carry approximately 8%. Source: peripheral blood, taken 28 days after the second dose of the MenACWY control vaccine. All receptors derive from an adult who received the MenACWY meningococcal vaccine as a control. The CDR3 runs from the conserved cysteine through the conserved F or W. The D gene is left open where the match is weak. Rows may omit the clone size; those that give it use once, few, many or a size class.

D: NA
J: TRBJ2-5
length: 14
size: NA
V: TRBV18
CDR3: CASSPRKGQETQYF
DNA: TGTGCCAGCTCACCACGAAAGGGGCAAGAGACCCAGTACTTC

D: TRBD2
J: TRBJ2-1
length: 15
size: NA
V: TRBV7-2
CDR3: CASSLARGAYNEQFF
DNA: TGTGCCAGCAGCTTAGCGCGGGGGGCCTACAATGAGCAGTTCTTC

D: TRBD2
J: TRBJ2-5
length: 16
size: NA
V: TRBV4-2
CDR3: CASSPTGLAGGETQYF
DNA: TGTGCCAGCAGCCCCACGGGACTAGCGGGGGGGGAGACCCAGTACTTC

D: TRBD2
J: TRBJ2-1
length: 18
size: few
V: TRBV7-6
CDR3: CASSHWTSGRGSYNEQFF
DNA: TGTGCCAGCAGCCACTGGACTAGCGGGAGAGGCTCCTACAATGAGCAGTTCTTC

D: TRBD1
J: TRBJ1-2
length: 14
size: NA
V: TRBV3-1/TRBV3-2
CDR3: CASGQGGLRYGYTF
DNA: TGTGCCAGCGGGCAGGGGGGCCTCCGCTATGGCTACACCTTC

D: NA
J: TRBJ1-6
length: 15
size: NA
V: TRBV11-2
CDR3: CASSLGPDARSPLHF
DNA: TGTGCCAGCAGCTTAGGCCCGGACGCTCGTTCACCCCTCCACTTT

D: NA
J: TRBJ2-5
length: 13
size: NA
V: TRBV5-1
CDR3: CASSLAGPETQYF
DNA: TGCGCCAGCAGCTTAGCGGGTCCAGAGACCCAGTACTTC

D: NA
J: TRBJ2-7
length: 14
size: once
V: TRBV11-3
CDR3: CASSLGLGGYEQYF
DNA: TGTGCCAGCAGCTTAGGGCTGGGGGGCTACGAGCAGTACTTC

D: NA
J: TRBJ1-5
length: 12
size: NA
V: TRBV28
CDR3: CASGWGPQPQHF
DNA: TGTGCCAGTGGATGGGGCCCTCAGCCCCAGCATTTT

D: NA
J: TRBJ1-2
length: 14
size: NA
V: TRBV5-1
CDR3: CASSPTGTNYGYTF
DNA: TGCGCCAGCAGCCCCACAGGGACTAACTATGGCTACACCTTC

D: NA
J: TRBJ1-3
length: 14
size: NA
V: TRBV10-2
CDR3: CASKYQLSGNTIYF
DNA: TGCGCCAGCAAGTATCAGCTCTCTGGAAACACCATATATTTT

D: NA
J: TRBJ1-1
length: 10
size: once
V: TRBV29-1
CDR3: CSGGDVEAFF
DNA: TGCAGCGGAGGGGATGTTGAAGCTTTCTTT

D: NA
J: TRBJ2-3
length: 15
size: NA
V: TRBV6-2/TRBV6-3
CDR3: CASSYSGATMDTQYF
DNA: TGTGCCAGCAGTTACTCGGGGGCGACTATGGATACGCAGTATTTT

D: NA
J: TRBJ2-7
length: 11
size: NA
V: TRBV20-1
CDR3: CSARDSYEQYF
DNA: TGCAGTGCCAGGGACTCCTACGAGCAGTACTTC

D: TRBD2
J: TRBJ2-1
length: 15
size: NA
V: TRBV9
CDR3: CASSPREGGRNEQFF
DNA: TGTGCCAGCAGCCCCCGGGAGGGGGGTCGCAATGAGCAGTTCTTC

D: NA
J: TRBJ2-5
length: 14
size: NA
V: TRBV3-1/TRBV3-2
CDR3: CASRANQLQETQYF
DNA: TGTGCCAGCAGGGCAAACCAATTACAAGAGACCCAGTACTTC

D: TRBD2
J: TRBJ2-3
length: 18
size: NA
V: TRBV5-1
CDR3: CASSLSAGTSGPTDTQYF
DNA: TGCGCCAGCAGCCTCTCAGCGGGGACTAGCGGCCCCACAGATACGCAGTATTTT

D: TRBD1
J: TRBJ1-2
length: 15
size: NA
V: TRBV5-1
CDR3: CASSLGQGINYGYTF
DNA: TGCGCCAGCAGCTTGGGACAGGGAATTAACTATGGCTACACCTTC

D: TRBD1
J: TRBJ1-3
length: 13
size: once
V: TRBV5-1
CDR3: CASSPGDSDTIYF
DNA: TGCGCCAGCAGCCCCGGGGACAGTGACACCATATATTTT

D: TRBD2
J: TRBJ2-7
length: 13
size: NA
V: TRBV19
CDR3: CAASGSGGVRQYF
DNA: TGTGCAGCTAGCGGGAGCGGCGGCGTGCGGCAGTACTTC

D: TRBD2
J: TRBJ2-1
length: 16
size: NA
V: TRBV5-1
CDR3: CASSGKAGGRMNEQFF
DNA: TGCGCCAGCAGCGGTAAAGCGGGGGGGCGAATGAATGAGCAGTTCTTC

D: TRBD1
J: TRBJ1-1
length: 13
size: NA
V: TRBV19
CDR3: CASRRTGDGEAFF
DNA: TGTGCCAGTAGACGGACAGGGGATGGTGAAGCTTTCTTT

D: TRBD1
J: TRBJ1-4
length: 11
size: NA
V: TRBV29-1
CDR3: CSVDRDEKLFF
DNA: TGCAGCGTAGACAGGGATGAAAAACTGTTTTTT

D: TRBD1
J: TRBJ2-7
length: 16
size: NA
V: TRBV5-1
CDR3: CASSSTTGGFGYEQYF
DNA: TGCGCCAGCAGCTCGACGACAGGGGGATTCGGGTACGAGCAGTACTTC

D: NA
J: TRBJ1-4
length: 12
size: few
V: TRBV3-1/TRBV3-2
CDR3: CASSPRAEKLFF
DNA: TGTGCCAGCAGCCCCCGAGCGGAAAAACTGTTTTTT

D: TRBD1
J: TRBJ1-5
length: 14
size: NA
V: TRBV19
CDR3: CASSMGQANQPQHF
DNA: TGTGCCAGTAGCATGGGACAGGCAAATCAGCCCCAGCATTTT

D: TRBD1
J: TRBJ1-2
length: 14
size: NA
V: TRBV11-3
CDR3: CASSADGTGVGYTF
DNA: TGTGCCAGCAGCGCGGACGGGACAGGGGTTGGCTACACCTTC

D: TRBD2
J: TRBJ2-3
length: 16
size: NA
V: TRBV19
CDR3: CASSQGTSGGTDTQYF
DNA: TGTGCCAGTAGTCAAGGGACTAGCGGGGGCACAGATACGCAGTATTTT

D: NA
J: TRBJ1-2
length: 16
size: once
V: TRBV30
CDR3: CAWSVPELGGGYGYTF
DNA: TGTGCCTGGAGTGTACCGGAGCTAGGGGGAGGCTATGGCTACACCTTC

D: NA
J: TRBJ1-5
length: 14
size: once
V: TRBV3-1/TRBV3-2
CDR3: CASSQSYRDQPQHF
DNA: TGTGCCAGCAGCCAAAGTTACAGGGATCAGCCCCAGCATTTT

D: TRBD1
J: TRBJ1-2
length: 15
size: NA
V: TRBV3-1/TRBV3-2
CDR3: CASSQGTGSPSGYTF
DNA: TGTGCCAGCAGCCAAGGGACAGGGTCTCCATCTGGCTACACCTTC

D: NA
J: TRBJ1-4
length: 15
size: NA
V: TRBV7-2
CDR3: CASSSPHIRSEKLFF
DNA: TGTGCCAGCAGTTCACCACACATTCGGAGTGAAAAACTGTTTTTT

D: TRBD1
J: TRBJ1-1
length: 13
size: once
V: TRBV14
CDR3: CASSRDRNTEAFF
DNA: TGTGCCAGCAGCCGGGACAGGAACACTGAAGCTTTCTTT

D: NA
J: TRBJ2-1
length: 13
size: NA
V: TRBV6-2/TRBV6-3
CDR3: CASSLRLGNEQFF
DNA: TGTGCCAGCAGCCTTCGATTAGGGAATGAGCAGTTCTTC

D: TRBD1
J: TRBJ1-2
length: 15
size: NA
V: TRBV5-1
CDR3: CASSLGGQVSYGYTF
DNA: TGCGCCAGCAGCTTGGGGGGACAGGTGTCTTATGGCTACACCTTC

D: NA
J: TRBJ2-1
length: 16
size: NA
V: TRBV5-5
CDR3: CASSLTAEISYNEQFF
DNA: TGTGCCAGCAGCTTGACGGCGGAAATCTCCTACAATGAGCAGTTCTTC

D: NA
J: TRBJ2-2
length: 14
size: NA
V: TRBV6-5
CDR3: CALLGTSNTGELFF
DNA: TGTGCCCTCTTAGGGACTTCGAACACCGGGGAGCTGTTTTTT

D: NA
J: TRBJ1-2
length: 13
size: few
V: TRBV28
CDR3: CASRDSPDAGYTF
DNA: TGTGCCAGCAGAGACAGCCCGGACGCTGGCTACACCTTC

D: TRBD1
J: TRBJ1-4
length: 14
size: NA
V: TRBV9
CDR3: CASSAGQGGEKLFF
DNA: TGTGCCAGCAGCGCGGGACAGGGGGGTGAAAAACTGTTTTTT

D: TRBD1
J: TRBJ2-5
length: 17
size: NA
V: TRBV6-2/TRBV6-3
CDR3: CASSKRAQGQFQETQYF
DNA: TGTGCCAGCAGCAAACGGGCCCAGGGACAGTTCCAAGAGACCCAGTACTTC

D: TRBD2
J: TRBJ2-2
length: 18
size: NA
V: TRBV7-8
CDR3: CASSLALAGPGGTGELFF
DNA: TGTGCCAGCAGCTTAGCACTAGCGGGTCCCGGCGGTACCGGGGAGCTGTTTTTT

D: TRBD1
J: TRBJ1-2
length: 12
size: few
V: TRBV18
CDR3: CASSPTGLGYTF
DNA: TGTGCCAGCTCACCGACAGGGCTCGGCTACACCTTC

D: NA
J: TRBJ2-4
length: 18
size: NA
V: TRBV3-1/TRBV3-2
CDR3: CASSQVPGRASSGNIQYF
DNA: TGTGCCAGCAGCCAAGTCCCCGGACGCGCGTCATCGGGAAACATTCAGTACTTC

D: NA
J: TRBJ1-2
length: 13
size: NA
V: TRBV2
CDR3: CASSEDYNYGYTF
DNA: TGTGCCAGCAGTGAGGACTACAACTATGGCTACACCTTC

D: NA
J: TRBJ2-5
length: 13
size: NA
V: TRBV18
CDR3: CASSPSQQETQYF
DNA: TGTGCCAGCTCACCTAGCCAGCAAGAGACCCAGTACTTC

D: NA
J: TRBJ2-7
length: 13
size: NA
V: TRBV20-1
CDR3: CSASAGVTYEQYF
DNA: TGCAGTGCTAGTGCCGGGGTGACTTACGAGCAGTACTTC

D: TRBD2
J: TRBJ2-1
length: 16
size: NA
V: TRBV3-1/TRBV3-2
CDR3: CASSETSGRAANEQFF
DNA: TGTGCCAGCAGCGAAACTAGCGGGAGGGCCGCAAATGAGCAGTTCTTC

D: NA
J: TRBJ2-1
length: 15
size: many
V: TRBV5-1
CDR3: CASSSTGILHNEQFF
DNA: TGCGCCAGCAGCTCCACAGGGATTTTACACAATGAGCAGTTCTTC

D: NA
J: TRBJ1-2
length: 12
size: many
V: TRBV2
CDR3: CASGDRKKGYTF
DNA: TGTGCCAGCGGTGACAGGAAAAAGGGCTACACCTTC

D: TRBD1
J: TRBJ1-2
length: 12
size: NA
V: TRBV2
CDR3: CASGQANYGYTF
DNA: TGTGCCAGCGGACAGGCAAACTATGGCTACACCTTC

D: NA
J: TRBJ1-1
length: 13
size: NA
V: TRBV18
CDR3: CASSREVNTEAFF
DNA: TGTGCCAGCTCACGGGAGGTGAACACTGAAGCTTTCTTT

D: TRBD2
J: TRBJ2-1
length: 15
size: NA
V: TRBV5-5
CDR3: CASSFSASGVTEQFF
DNA: TGTGCCAGCAGCTTCTCTGCTAGCGGGGTGACTGAGCAGTTCTTC

D: NA
J: TRBJ1-5
length: 15
size: NA
V: TRBV30
CDR3: CAWSVPEGGRQPQHF
DNA: TGTGCCTGGAGTGTACCAGAGGGGGGTCGTCAGCCCCAGCATTTT

D: NA
J: TRBJ1-2
length: 17
size: NA
V: TRBV4-2
CDR3: CASSQGGQTGSNYGYTF
DNA: TGTGCCAGCAGCCAAGGGGGGCAGACGGGAAGTAACTATGGCTACACCTTC